These 22 T cell receptor beta chains originate from one sample sequenced in a study of blood T cell repertoires in COVID-19. Sequenced by immunoSEQ multiplex PCR; TCRdb stores in-frame clones only, minus some. Among 80,000 to 100,000 clones listed, roughly 86% were seen once. The sequenced material came from peripheral blood. The source is a human donor in a cohort sampled during active COVID-19.

The gene calls are TRBV4-1 and TRBJ2-7, with 7 bases that match TRBD2. Unmatched junction bases numbered 10, after V lost 4 bases and J lost 4 bases. Germline values: CDR1 MGHRA, CDR2 YSYEKL. The CDR3 totals 15 residues. The CDR3 is CASSRGTKEGYEQYF. Written as DNA, the CDR3 is TGCGCCAGCAGCCGGGGGACTAAAGAGGGTTACGAGCAGTACTTC.

This clone was counted only a few times. The chain carries TRBV7-8 and TRBJ2-3, with unresolved D. The CDR3 has 13 residues. Germline loops: CDR1 SGHVS, CDR2 FQNEAQ. Trimming took off 10 bases at V and 7 bases at J, with 18 bases between the two ends. The CDR3 bases are TGTGCCACTGGGCGACCCCGTGACAATACGCAGTATTTT. This gives the protein CATGRPRDNTQYF.

The chain employs TRBV3-1 (or the pseudogene TRBV3-2) and TRBJ1-1, with 7 bases aligning to TRBD1. Germline V lookup: CDR1 LGHDT, CDR2 YNNKEL (reference sequence). Trimming removed 5 bases from V and 4 bases from J; junction bases left unmatched: 4. This CDR3 region has 13 residues. DNA for the CDR3: TGTGCCAGCAGCGCACAGGGGTCCACTGAAGCTTTCTTT. It yields the protein CASSAQGSTEAFF.

The chain recombines TRBV29-1 with TRBJ1-5; weak D call: TRBD1 (6 bases). This CDR3 region has 15 residues. V gave up 5 bases and J gave up 8 bases, with 22 bases separating them. The germline V gene encodes CDR1 SQVTM and CDR2 ANQGSEA. CDR3 nucleotide sequence: TGCAGCGTTCGGGTGGCAGGGGCCCCTGGGGAGCCCCAGCATTTT. Translated, it gives CSVRVAGAPGEPQHF. Drawing the rest from reference TRBV29-1 and TRBJ1-5, the complete variable domain is SAVISQKPSRDICQRGTSLTIQCQVDSQVTMMFWYRQQPGQSLTLIATANQGSEATYESGFVIDKFPISRPNLTFSTLTVSNMSPEDSSIYLCSVRVAGAPGEPQHFGDGTRLSIL.

The chain recombines TRBV28 with TRBJ1-2, with D perhaps matching TRBD1 (6 bases). The V and J ends lost 6 bases and 4 bases respectively, with 21 bases between them. CDR1 and CDR2 (germline): MDHEN, SYDVKM. The CDR3 is 16 residues long. The CDR3 sequence is CASRGSGTWTVYGYTF. CDR3 nucleotide sequence: TGTGCCAGCAGAGGGTCCGGGACCTGGACAGTCTATGGCTACACCTTC.

The J gene is TRBJ1-5, the V gene TRBV5-1; D not certain. CDR1 and CDR2 from the germline V gene are SGHRS and YFSETQ. CDR3 length equals 13 residues. V was shortened by 0 bases and J by 6 bases, with 7 bases between the two germline ends. CDR3 region: CASSLGPGQPQHF. The CDR3 DNA follows: TGCGCCAGCAGCTTGGGTCCGGGTCAGCCCCAGCATTTT.

The chain links TRBV9 to TRBJ2-3; 8 positions match TRBD2. The CDR3 length is 17 residues. Losses at the gene ends were 0 bases for V and 2 bases for J; bases not matched to a gene: 8. CDR1 is SGDLS and CDR2 is YYNGEE in the germline V gene. In DNA form, the CDR3 reads TGTGCCAGCAGCGTAGATTTCCGCGGGAGGTTCACAGATACGCAGTATTTT. Protein: CASSVDFRGRFTDTQYF.

The rearrangement links TRBV3-1 (or the pseudogene TRBV3-2) to TRBJ1-4, with a tentative D call TRBD1 (5 bases). There are 13 residues in the CDR3. V shed 3 bases and J shed 8 bases, with 10 bases lying between them. Germline lookup yields CDR1 LGHDT and CDR2 YNNKEL (reference sequence). Here the CDR3 reads CASSHREPEKLFF. CDR3 nucleotides: TGTGCCAGCAGCCACAGGGAACCAGAAAAACTGTTTTTT.

This clone was detected once. The chain links TRBV4-2 to TRBJ2-1; D might be TRBD2 (5 bases). The CDR3 loop spans 19 amino acids. The V and J ends lost 0 bases and 0 bases respectively, with 18 bases between them. From germline, CDR1 is LGHNA and CDR2 YNFKEQ. This chain's CDR3 is CASSQDRAPGSGSYNEQFF. CDR3 DNA sequence: TGTGCCAGCAGCCAAGATAGGGCCCCGGGCAGCGGCTCCTACAATGAGCAGTTCTTC.

In this sample, this clone turned up once. This sequence joins TRBV4-2 and TRBJ1-4; unclear D gene. V lost 3 bases to trimming and J lost 4 bases, with 6 bases between them. The germline CDR1 and CDR2 sequences are LGHNA and YNFKEQ. CDR3 length: 13 residues. This CDR3 is CASSQPDNEKLFF. The DNA for the CDR3 is TGTGCCAGCAGCCAGCCAGATAATGAAAAACTGTTTTTT.

The CDR3 DNA follows: TGTGCCAGCAGCTTAGATACAATCGGGGCCGGGGAGCTGTTTTTT. Its translation is CASSLDTIGAGELFF. The chain joins TRBV11-3 to TRBJ2-2; D perhaps matches TRBD2 (5 bases). V lost 0 bases to trimming and J lost 6 bases, with 11 bases between them. This CDR3 comprises 15 residues. Looked up from germline, CDR1 is SGHNT and CDR2 is YENEEA.

The CDR3 reads CATSAGIINNEQFF. The CDR3 coding sequence is TGTGCCACCAGTGCGGGGATCATAAACAATGAGCAGTTCTTC. The rearrangement joins TRBV24-1 to TRBJ2-1; D is perhaps TRBD2 (5 bases). Trimming removed 5 bases at V and 5 bases at J, with 12 bases between. The CDR3 contains 14 residues. Germline assignment: CDR1 KGHDR and CDR2 SFDVKD.

CDR3 bases: TGTGCCATCAGTGAGCGACAGAACACTGAAGCTTTCTTT. This translates into CAISERQNTEAFF. The chain uses TRBV10-3 and TRBJ1-1; D not certain. V was cut by 2 bases and J by 1 base, with 5 bases left in between. The CDR3 is 13 residues long. CDR1 is ENHRY and CDR2 is SYGVKD in the germline V gene.

The chain carries TRBV3-1 (or the pseudogene TRBV3-2) and TRBJ1-3, with 8 bases identical to TRBD1. CDR3 length: 15 residues. Germline V lookup: CDR1 LGHDT, CDR2 YNNKEL (reference sequence). V lost 0 bases to trimming and J lost 2 bases; unmatched junction nucleotides: 0. The chain's CDR3 is CASSQDRGPGNTIYF. The CDR3 region has the DNA TGTGCCAGCAGCCAAGACAGGGGGCCTGGAAACACCATATATTTT.

The chain has TRBV19 and TRBJ1-5, with D possibly TRBD1 on 6 matching bases. This CDR3 has 14 amino acids. Trimming stripped 3 bases from V and 5 bases from J, with 11 bases between. Looked up from germline, CDR1 is LNHDA and CDR2 is SQIVND (reference sequence). The CDR3 DNA reads TGTGCCAGTAGTATCTCCTCAGGGGATCAGCCCCAGCATTTT. Translation gives CASSISSGDQPQHF. The full variable domain, completed using reference TRBV19 and TRBJ1-5, is DGGITQSPKYLFRKEGQNVTLSCEQNLNHDAMYWYRQDPGQGLRLIYYSQIVNDFQKGDIAEGYSVSREKKESFPLTVTSAQKNPTAFYLCASSISSGDQPQHFGDGTRLSIL.

This rearrangement joins TRBV18 to TRBJ2-5, with 9 bases identical to TRBD1. This CDR3 comprises 14 residues. Germline CDR1 reads KGHSH; CDR2 reads LQKENI. V lost 1 base and J lost 3; bases outside the gene matches: 0. The CDR3 bases are TGTGCCAGCTCACCACGGACAGGGGAAGAGACCCAGTACTTC. It translates to CASSPRTGEETQYF.

This clone was seen once. The chain uses TRBV11-2 and TRBJ2-5; weak D call: TRBD2 (6 bases). Germline V gives CDR1 SGHAT, CDR2 FQNNGV. V gave up 0 bases and J gave up 7 bases, with 12 bases separating them. The CDR3 is 14 amino acids. CDR3 nucleotide sequence: TGTGCCAGCAGCTTAGATCTTAGGGAGGTGACCCAGTACTTC. Translated, it gives CASSLDLREVTQYF.

The V call is TRBV12-5, the J call TRBJ2-7; TRBD1 is a possible D gene (6 bases). Germline CDR1 reads LGHNT; CDR2 reads FRNRAP. V dropped 2 bases and J dropped 5 bases, with 16 bases sitting between them. The length of the CDR3 is 15 residues. The CDR3 DNA is TGTGCTAGTGGTTTGTCCACCGGGACACGGAACGAGCAGTACTTC. It specifies CASGLSTGTRNEQYF. Complete variable domain (other parts from reference TRBV12-5 and TRBJ2-7): DARVTQTPRHKVTEMGQEVTMRCQPILGHNTVFWYRQTMMQGLELLAYFRNRAPLDDSGMPKDRFSAEMPDATLATLKIQPSEPRDSAVYFCASGLSTGTRNEQYFGPGTRLTVT.

The chain is built from TRBV5-1 and TRBJ1-4, with 9 positions matching TRBD1. Trimming removed 0 bases from V and 4 bases from J; junction bases left unmatched: 4. The CDR3 extends over 16 amino acids. The V gene's germline CDR1 is SGHRS and CDR2 YFSETQ. CDR3 coding DNA: TGCGCCAGCAGCTTGGCCAAGACAGGGGGTAATGAAAAACTGTTTTTT. Translating gives CASSLAKTGGNEKLFF.

This chain links TRBV19 with TRBJ1-1; D is perhaps TRBD1 (5 bases). Per germline, CDR1 LNHDA and CDR2 SQIVND (reference sequence). The V end lost 3 bases, the J end lost 0 bases, and 11 bases lay between the germline ends. The CDR3 runs to 15 residues. The CDR3 DNA sequence: TGTGCCAGTAGTATGGAGGGGCGGTTGAACACTGAAGCTTTCTTT. Translating gives CASSMEGRLNTEAFF.

The V call is TRBV5-1, the J call TRBJ2-7; D remains unclear. V dropped 0 bases and J dropped 3 bases, with 7 bases sitting between them. Germline V lookup: CDR1 SGHRS, CDR2 YFSETQ. This CDR3 has 13 residues. CDR3 DNA sequence: TGCGCCAGCAGCTTGGACAGCCACTACGAGCAGTACTTC. Translated: CASSLDSHYEQYF.

This clone was seen a single time. The CDR3 nucleotides are TGCGCCAGCAGCTTGGTAGGGGATCCGGGCTATGGCTACACCTTC. The encoded protein is CASSLVGDPGYGYTF. The chain is built from TRBV5-1 and TRBJ1-2; weak D call: TRBD1 (5 bases). Trimming left V 0 bases short and J 4 bases short, with 13 bases between. Germline assignment: CDR1 SGHRS and CDR2 YFSETQ. This CDR3 contains 15 residues.